This T cell receptor beta chain was sequenced for a study of T cell changes during pregnancy in multiple sclerosis. CDR3 length equals 15 residues. Looked up from germline, CDR1 is SGHVS and CDR2 is FNYEAQ. V gave up 5 bases and J gave up 3 bases; unmatched junction bases: 4. Here immunoSEQ multiplex PCR was the method, and the copy in TCRdb shows in-frame clones only, minus some. The data show about 87,000 clones, 85% to 95% seen once. The genes are TRBV7-6 and TRBJ2-2; TRBD1 matches 9 bases. The sequenced sample was peripheral blood, obtained in the third trimester of pregnancy. The origin of this receptor is a female donor in good health, enrolled as a control in a pregnancy study. CDR3 nucleotides: TGTGCCAGCAGCCCCGGGACAGGGTACACCGGGGAGCTGTTTTTT. Amino acid sequence: CASSPGTGYTGELFF.